Below, 11 T cell receptor beta chains from the same sample are listed, as sequenced in a study of CD8+CD57+ T cells in acquired aplastic anemia. Genomic DNA served as template for TCR beta VDJ and CDR3 profiling. Each CDR3 protein gets one entry after TCRdb re-called the reads with MiXCR. The table shows some 190,000 distinct CDR3 sequences, with around 45% occurring only once. The material sequenced was sorted CD4+, CD8+, or CD8+CD57+ T cells (not recorded which) from PBMCs. These receptors came from a human donor in good health.

This clonotype showed up many times. This chain connects TRBV19 to TRBJ1-4; tentative D call: TRBD1 (5 bases). V gave up 3 bases and J gave up 10 bases, with 9 bases separating them. Per germline, CDR1 LNHDA and CDR2 SQIVND (reference sequence). The CDR3 sequence is 12 residues long. The CDR3 here is CASSMGRAKLFF. In nucleotides, the CDR3 is TGTGCCAGTAGTATGGGGCGGGCAAAACTGTTTTTT.

The rearrangement links TRBV19 to TRBJ2-7, with 9 positions matching TRBD1. Germline V gene lookup returns CDR1 LNHDA and CDR2 SQIVND (reference sequence). V gave up 3 bases and J gave up 2 bases; unmatched junction bases: 5. The CDR3 extends over 15 amino acids. The CDR3: CASSIPGQGTYEQYF. The CDR3 coding sequence is TGTGCCAGTAGTATCCCGGGACAGGGAACCTACGAGCAGTACTTC.

As concerns this clonotype: The junction departs from germline at one end; a sequencing error may be responsible. The chain couples TRBV7-7 to TRBJ1-4; D is unclear. The germline V gene has CDR1 SSHAT and CDR2 FNYEAQ (reference sequence). The CDR3 has 14 residues. In DNA form, the CDR3 reads TGTGCTAGCAGCTTAAGTAAGTACAATGAAAAACTGTTTTTT. It encodes CASSLSKYNEKLFF.

The sample holds a few counts of this clonotype. V is TRBV25-1 and J is TRBJ2-7; a possible D gene is TRBD2 (5 bases). The V gene lost 3 bases and the J gene lost 4 bases, with 10 bases spanning the gap. The CDR3 is made up of 13 amino acids. CDR1 MGHDK and CDR2 SYGVNS come from the germline V gene. The CDR3 loop reads CASSDGNLYEQYF. CDR3 nucleotide sequence: TGTGCCAGCAGTGACGGGAACCTTTACGAGCAGTACTTC.

In regard to this clonotype: A read error is possible here, since a much larger clone lies one base away. The gene calls are TRBV20-1 and TRBJ1-3; 7 bases align to TRBD1. The CDR3 consists of 15 residues. Germline V gene lookup returns CDR1 DFQATT and CDR2 SNEGSKA (reference sequence). The J segment lost 1 base and the V segment lost 1 base, leaving 4 bases of the junction unmatched. CDR3 coding DNA: TGCAGTGCTAGAGTCAGGGGGATATCTGGAAACACCATATATTTT. Amino acids: CSARVRGISGNTIYF.

The rearrangement uses TRBV3-1 and TRBJ1-1, with a tentative D call TRBD1 (5 bases). This CDR3 spans 13 amino acids. Germline V gene data show CDR1 as LGHDT and CDR2 as YNNKEL (reference sequence). Trimming removed 3 bases from V and 4 bases from J, with 9 bases in between. CDR3 DNA: TGTGCCAGCAGCCAGGGGCGAACCACTGAAGCTTTCTTT. Its protein product is CASSQGRTTEAFF.

CDR3 amino acids: CAISDPGIPLHF. Here the CDR3 DNA reads TGTGCCATCAGTGACCCAGGGATTCCCCTCCACTTT. The rearrangement uses TRBV10-3 and TRBJ1-6; maybe TRBD1 (5 bases). From germline, CDR1 is ENHRY and CDR2 SYGVKD. Trimming removed 3 bases from V and 13 bases from J, with 10 bases in between. This CDR3 has 12 amino acids.

V usage is TRBV10-3 and J usage is TRBJ2-7, with 8 bases matching TRBD1. The V gene's germline CDR1 is ENHRY and CDR2 SYGVKD. This CDR3 has 15 amino acids. V was pared by 3 bases and J by 4 bases, with 8 bases of the junction left unmatched. DNA for the CDR3: TGTGCCATCAGTGATGGGCCGGGACAGGCGTACGAGCAGTACTTC. Protein: CAISDGPGQAYEQYF.

This clonotype was counted ten times or more. This clone may be a read error of a much larger clone one base away. This CDR3 is CASSPTALGELFF. CDR3 nucleotides: TGTGCCAGCAGCCCGACAGCTCTCGGGGAGCTGTTTTTT. The chain uses TRBV7-8 and TRBJ2-2; D perhaps matches TRBD1 (5 bases). The V gene's germline CDR1 is SGHVS and CDR2 FQNEAQ. This CDR3 comprises 13 residues. Trimming took off 5 bases at V and 7 bases at J, with 11 bases between the two ends.

There are many counts of this clonotype. This chain joins TRBV7-9 and TRBJ1-1, with D possibly matching TRBD1 (5 bases). Germline loops: CDR1 SEHNR, CDR2 FQNEAQ (reference sequence). This CDR3 comprises 12 residues. V was clipped by 1 base and J by 6 bases, with 6 bases between them. DNA of the CDR3: TGTGCCAGCAGCTTAGAAGGGGCTGAAGCTTTCTTT. Residues: CASSLEGAEAFF.

The chain employs TRBV29-1 and TRBJ2-2, with D hard to call. The CDR3 covers 13 residues. CDR1 is SQVTM and CDR2 is ANQGSEA in the germline V gene. V shed 4 bases and J shed 1 base, with 7 bases lying between them. In DNA form, the CDR3 reads TGCAGCGTTGTCTCAGTGAACACCGGGGAGCTGTTTTTT. Protein: CSVVSVNTGELFF.